The present T cell receptor beta chain was sequenced within a study of T cell repertoires in cytomegalovirus infection. Turning to the study itself: Carrying CMV and the relevant HLA type showed in public TCR beta signatures. Study-wide points: CMV-specific TCR beta clonotypes restricted by HLA-C were the ones dominating the ex vivo response.

The CDR3 sequence is 11 residues long. Germline V gives CDR1 MNHEY, CDR2 SVGAGI. Trimming removed 6 bases at V and 5 bases at J, with 7 bases between. On this clonotype: Its antigen is not known.

One entry per CDR3 protein results from TCRdb running MiXCR on the reads. Of a few hundred thousand distinct CDR3 sequences detected, less than 9.5% appear once; the ten largest clones hold about 15%. The clonotype was recovered from a human donor in good health (CMV status not recorded). Some clones in this sample may be carry-over from other donors' samples. Material: PBMCs. The rearrangement joins TRBV6-5 to TRBJ1-1; possibly TRBD1 for D (5 bases). The CDR3 reads CASRGRTEAFF. The CDR3 DNA reads as TGTGCCAGCAGGGGACGGACTGAAGCTTTCTTT.